The 25 T cell receptor beta chains in this list originate from one sample, sequenced in a study of shared clonotypes between healthy human individuals. Repertoires were generated with immunoSEQ multiplex PCR, while TCRdb's copy carries only in-frame clones and drops some. The sample lists more than 1,200,000 clones, approximately 98.5% seen once, with approximately 0.38% in the top ten. Specimen: naive CD4+ T cells sorted from blood. Subset here: CD45RA+ positively selected. These receptors were collected from a man in his thirties or forties in good health.

The chain employs TRBV7-9 and TRBJ2-3; unclear D gene. CDR3 length: 14 amino acids. The germline V and J ends were trimmed by 1 base and 6 bases, with 11 bases remaining between them. The germline V gene has CDR1 SEHNR and CDR2 FQNEAQ (reference sequence). The CDR3 DNA follows: TGTGCCAGCAGCTTAGGGGCAGACTCCGATACGCAGTATTTT. Its translation: CASSLGADSDTQYF.

The V call is TRBV9, the J call TRBJ1-3; D is perhaps TRBD1 (6 bases). The V gene lost 4 bases and the J gene lost 0 bases, with 14 bases spanning the gap. The CDR3 has 16 amino acids. Germline V gives CDR1 SGDLS, CDR2 YYNGEE. DNA for the CDR3: TGTGCCAGCAGCCCCCCTAGGGGGTCCTCTGGAAACACCATATATTTT. Protein sequence: CASSPPRGSSGNTIYF.

This clone has only one observation. J is TRBJ2-3 and V is TRBV18; 7 bases line up with TRBD2. Trimming took 2 bases from V and 1 from J; bases not matched to a gene: 6. CDR1 and CDR2 (germline): KGHSH, LQKENI. The CDR3 runs to 16 residues. The CDR3 bases are TGTGCCAGCTCACCAGTTTCACGGGAGGGCACAGATACGCAGTATTTT. Encoded protein: CASSPVSREGTDTQYF.

CDR3 coding DNA: TGTGCCAGCAGTTTTGAGGGTGCTGGGGTACGCTACGAGCAGTACTTC. Translation: CASSFEGAGVRYEQYF. The chain uses TRBV28 and TRBJ2-7; tentatively, D is TRBD2 (5 bases). CDR1 and CDR2 from the germline V gene are MDHEN and SYDVKM. The V gene lost 3 bases and the J gene lost 3 bases, with 18 bases spanning the gap. The CDR3 extends over 16 amino acids.

The chain joins TRBV28 to TRBJ1-2; possible D gene TRBD1, 6 bases. Germline V gene data show CDR1 as MDHEN and CDR2 as SYDVKM. V gave up 5 bases and J gave up 0 bases, with 13 bases separating them. The CDR3 covers 15 residues. The CDR3 DNA reads as TGTGCCAGCAGTCCCCTGGACAGAGCTAACTATGGCTACACCTTC. It translates to CASSPLDRANYGYTF.

The chain employs TRBV30 and TRBJ2-7; 7 nucleotides match TRBD1. Unmatched junction bases numbered 4, after V lost 4 bases and J lost 1 base. The CDR3 contains 13 residues. The germline V gene has CDR1 GTSNPN and CDR2 SVGIG (reference sequence). The CDR3 DNA reads as TGTGCCTGGACCCACAGGGGTTCCTACGAGCAGTACTTC. Protein: CAWTHRGSYEQYF.

The rearrangement joins TRBV5-1 to TRBJ2-7; D possibly uses TRBD1 or TRBD2 (7 bases each). Trimming removed 1 base from V and 7 bases from J, with 21 bases in between. Germline CDR1 is SGHRS and CDR2 is YFSETQ. The CDR3 spans 16 residues. This CDR3 reads CASSLPSGTADREQYF. The CDR3 DNA is TGCGCCAGCAGCTTGCCGAGCGGGACAGCCGATCGGGAGCAGTACTTC. The full variable domain, completed using reference TRBV5-1 and TRBJ2-7, is KAGVTQTPRYLIKTRGQQVTLSCSPISGHRSVSWYQQTPGQGLQFLFEYFSETQRNKGNFPGRFSGRQFSNSRSEMNVSTLELGDSALYLCASSLPSGTADREQYFGPGTRLTVT.

V and J are TRBV5-4 and TRBJ1-1, with TRBD1 matching 7 bases. CDR3 size: 16 residues. V was clipped by 4 bases and J by 0 bases; unmatched bases: 9. The V gene's germline CDR1 is SGHNT and CDR2 YYREEE (reference sequence). The chain's CDR3 is CASSAGTALLNTEAFF. DNA of the CDR3: TGTGCCAGCAGCGCTGGGACAGCCCTTCTGAACACTGAAGCTTTCTTT.

The V gene is TRBV9, the J gene TRBJ2-7, with 10 bases that match TRBD2. J lost 0 bases, V lost 0 bases, and 9 bases had no gene match. Germline V CDR1 and CDR2: SGDLS, YYNGEE. The CDR3 has 18 amino acids. The CDR3 loop reads CASSVGLAGVGASYEQYF. The CDR3 coding sequence is TGTGCCAGCAGCGTAGGTCTAGCGGGAGTGGGGGCCTCCTACGAGCAGTACTTC.

The chain uses TRBV7-2 and TRBJ2-7; 10 nucleotides line up with TRBD2. Germline V gene data show CDR1 as SGHTA and CDR2 as FQGNSA. V shed 5 bases and J 1 base; nucleotides not matched to a gene: 5. CDR3 length: 15 amino acids. The CDR3 region is CASSVTSGISYEQYF. DNA for the CDR3: TGTGCCAGCAGCGTAACTAGCGGGATTTCCTACGAGCAGTACTTC.

This clone was observed once. The J gene is TRBJ2-2, the V gene TRBV6-5; the D gene is possibly TRBD2 (5 bases). Germline CDR1 is MNHEY and CDR2 is SVGAGI. The V end lost 4 bases, the J end lost 0 bases, and 12 bases lay between the germline ends. CDR3 length equals 16 residues. The CDR3 nucleotides read TGTGCCAGCAGTTCCAAGCTAGCTACGAACACCGGGGAGCTGTTTTTT. Its protein product is CASSSKLATNTGELFF.

The CDR3 loop reads CASSLGIRGPDEQFF. The CDR3 DNA follows: TGCGCCAGCAGCTTGGGGATCCGTGGGCCCGATGAGCAGTTCTTC. The chain joins TRBV5-1 to TRBJ2-1; D is unclear. The CDR3 covers 15 residues. CDR1 and CDR2 from the germline V gene are SGHRS and YFSETQ. Between the trimmed V and J ends, which lost 0 bases and 8 bases, there was a span of 15 bases.

The gene calls are TRBV5-5 and TRBJ1-5; no clear D. V lost 1 base and J lost 5, with 7 bases in between. CDR1 SGHKS and CDR2 YYEKEE come from the germline V gene (reference sequence). CDR3 size: 13 residues. The CDR3 loop reads CASSLFRDQPQHF. CDR3 nucleotides: TGTGCCAGCAGCTTGTTCCGGGATCAGCCCCAGCATTTT.

The chain combines TRBV6-4 with TRBJ2-1; TRBD1 matches at 8 bases. The CDR3 runs 15 residues. Germline V CDR1 and CDR2: MRHNA, SNTAGT. Trimming took 3 bases from V and 9 from J; bases not matched to a gene: 10. The CDR3 here is CASSEGQGIGTEQFF. The CDR3 nucleotides read TGTGCCAGCAGTGAAGGACAGGGAATCGGTACTGAGCAGTTCTTC.

The chain is built from TRBV9 and TRBJ1-5; no firm D call. V shed 3 bases and J shed 0 bases, with 7 bases lying between them. There are 14 residues in the CDR3. Germline CDR1 and CDR2: SGDLS and YYNGEE. CDR3: CASSGRNSNQPQHF. The CDR3 region has the DNA TGTGCCAGCAGCGGGCGGAATAGCAATCAGCCCCAGCATTTT.

This chain uses TRBV5-1 with TRBJ1-2, with D possibly being TRBD1 (5 bases). Trimming stripped 0 bases from V and 0 bases from J, with 9 bases between. Germline V CDR1 and CDR2: SGHRS, YFSETQ. The length of the CDR3 is 15 residues. CDR3 sequence reads: CASSLGDGANYGYTF. DNA of the CDR3: TGCGCCAGCAGCTTGGGGGACGGAGCTAACTATGGCTACACCTTC.

Concerning this clone itself: The same CDR3 arises from other DNA sequences in this sample as well. The rearrangement links TRBV28 to TRBJ2-7; a possible D gene is TRBD1 (5 bases). The CDR3 spans 14 residues. V was shortened by 2 bases and J by 4 bases, with 12 bases between the two germline ends. Germline-derived CDR1 and CDR2 are MDHEN and SYDVKM. In DNA form, the CDR3 reads TGTGCCAGCAGTTTACCGGGCCAGGGATACGAGCAGTACTTC. Its translation is CASSLPGQGYEQYF. Complete variable domain (other parts from reference TRBV28 and TRBJ2-7): DVKVTQSSRYLVKRTGEKVFLECVQDMDHENMFWYRQDPGLGLRLIYFSYDVKMKEKGDIPEGYSVSREKKERFSLILESASTNQTSMYLCASSLPGQGYEQYFGPGTRLTVT.

The chain couples TRBV11-1 to TRBJ2-7, with TRBD2 matching 10 bases. Germline V gene sequence: CDR1 SGHAT, CDR2 FQDESV (reference sequence). The CDR3 covers 16 residues. Trimming took 5 bases from V and 5 from J; bases not matched to a gene: 12. The CDR3 DNA sequence: TGTGCCAGCAGCCGGACTAGCGGAGCCCGGCACGACGAGCAGTACTTC. Protein product: CASSRTSGARHDEQYF.

In regard to this clone: The identical CDR3 is also encoded by other nucleotide sequences in the sample. The chain has TRBV18 and TRBJ1-1, with 7 nucleotides matching TRBD1. The V and J ends lost 3 bases and 4 bases, in that order; junction bases with no gene match: 5. The CDR3 runs to 14 residues. CDR1 KGHSH and CDR2 LQKENI come from the germline V gene. CDR3 nucleotide sequence: TGTGCCAGCTCACCTAGACAGGGAGGCACTGAAGCTTTCTTT. It translates to CASSPRQGGTEAFF.

V and J are TRBV10-3 and TRBJ2-7, with D tentatively TRBD2 (6 bases). The germline CDR1 and CDR2 sequences are ENHRY and SYGVKD. This CDR3 is 13 amino acids long. V lost 10 bases, J lost 6 bases, and 19 bases lay in between. CDR3 nucleotide sequence: TGTGCCACCCATTACCCTGGGGGGATCGAGCAGTACTTC. Its translation: CATHYPGGIEQYF.

This clone was counted once. V is TRBV5-8 and J is TRBJ2-7; the D gene is possibly TRBD2 (6 bases). The CDR3 has 16 amino acids. V was trimmed by 5 bases and J by 5 bases, leaving 23 bases between them. CDR1 and CDR2 from the germline V gene are SGHTS and YDEGEE. CDR3 residues: CASRVQGPRGRHEQYF. CDR3 DNA: TGTGCCAGCAGGGTGCAGGGCCCGCGGGGTCGCCACGAGCAGTACTTC.

V usage is TRBV18 and J usage is TRBJ2-3, with D maybe TRBD2 (5 bases). This CDR3 is 17 amino acids long. Germline V gene sequence: CDR1 KGHSH, CDR2 LQKENI. The V gene lost 1 base and the J gene lost 0 bases, with 14 bases spanning the gap. The CDR3 sequence is CASSPLSGSLSTDTQYF. The CDR3 bases are TGTGCCAGCTCACCACTCTCGGGGTCCCTTAGCACAGATACGCAGTATTTT. The full variable domain, completed using reference TRBV18 and TRBJ2-3, is NAGVMQNPRHLVRRRGQEARLRCSPMKGHSHVYWYRQLPEEGLKFMVYLQKENIIDESGMPKERFSAEFPKEGPSILRIQQVVRGDSAAYFCASSPLSGSLSTDTQYFGPGTRLTVL.

The rearrangement joins TRBV7-8 to TRBJ2-7; 7 nucleotides agree with TRBD1. Germline lookup yields CDR1 SGHVS and CDR2 FQNEAQ. This CDR3 spans 14 amino acids. V lost 3 bases and J lost 3; bases outside the gene matches: 5. The CDR3 loop reads CASSFDRANYEQYF. The CDR3 DNA is TGTGCCAGCAGCTTTGACAGGGCTAACTACGAGCAGTACTTC.

With regard to this clone: At one end, the junction sequence differs from germline, possibly due to a read error. The chain uses TRBV28 and TRBJ1-2; 9 nucleotides match TRBD1. Germline loops: CDR1 MDHEN, CDR2 SYDVKM. The CDR3 is 12 amino acids. CDR3 amino acids: CASSFLTGQGSF. The CDR3 coding sequence is TGTGCCAGCAGTTTTCTAACGGGACAGGGTTCTTTC.

DNA of the CDR3: TGTGCCAGCAGCCCTTACACACTCAGCACAGATACGCAGTATTTT. Protein: CASSPYTLSTDTQYF. The V gene is TRBV7-8, the J gene TRBJ2-3, with D hard to call. CDR3 length: 15 residues. V was shortened by 5 bases and J by 0 bases, with 12 bases between the two germline ends. In germline, CDR1 is SGHVS, CDR2 FQNEAQ.